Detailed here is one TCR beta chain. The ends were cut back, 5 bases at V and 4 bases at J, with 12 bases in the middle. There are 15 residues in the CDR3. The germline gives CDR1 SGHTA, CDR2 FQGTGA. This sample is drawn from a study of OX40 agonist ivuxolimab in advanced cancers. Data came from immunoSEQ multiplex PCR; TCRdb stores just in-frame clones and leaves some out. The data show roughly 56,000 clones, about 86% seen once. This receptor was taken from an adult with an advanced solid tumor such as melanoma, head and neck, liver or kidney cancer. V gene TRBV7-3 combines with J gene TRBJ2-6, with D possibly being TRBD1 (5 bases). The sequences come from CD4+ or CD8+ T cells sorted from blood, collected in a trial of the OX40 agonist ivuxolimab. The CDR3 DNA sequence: TGTGCCAGCAGCACTACAGGCACCGGGGCCAACGTCCTGACTTTC. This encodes CASSTTGTGANVLTF.